This T cell receptor (beta chain) emerged from a study of breast tumors, draining lymph nodes, adjacent tissues. Overall study results and limits: That most tumor T cells come from lymph nodes remained unproven. Tumor and nontumor repertoires were significantly more similar in luminal-like than in basal-like breast cancer.

MiXCR was run by TCRdb on the multiplex PCR reads, yielding one entry per CDR3 protein. There are about 200,000 distinct CDR3 sequences in the sample; about 34% occur only once, and approximately 3.3% lies in the top ten. Trimming removed 4 bases from V and 2 bases from J; junction bases left unmatched: 7. CDR1 and CDR2 (germline): SGDLS, YYNGEE. The CDR3 runs 15 residues. This clonotype was picked up many times. Its antigen is as yet unknown. The lymph nodes were axillary draining lymph nodes from breast cancer patients. The rearrangement uses TRBV9 and TRBJ1-2, with 8 positions matching TRBD1. The source material was axillary lymph node tissue. The receptor was derived from a female donor with breast cancer. Some clones in this sample may be carry-over from other donors' samples. The chain's CDR3 is CASSPRDRNNYGYTF. The CDR3 DNA sequence: TGTGCCAGCAGCCCTCGGGACAGGAACAACTATGGCTACACCTTC.